This T cell receptor (beta chain) was documented in a study of T cells in Graves' hyperthyroidism and ophthalmopathy. About the research overall: Any treatment followed the collection of peripheral blood at initial diagnosis.

Amplification of TCR beta CDR3 regions was performed using RNA transcripts as template. Researchers ran a first-round RT-PCR on the TCR CDR3 using the HTBI primer set. TCRdb called the multiplex PCR reads again in MiXCR, with one record for every CDR3 protein. The sample holds 700,000 or so distinct CDR3 sequences, about 17% seen once. The germline gives CDR1 SEHNR, CDR2 FQNEAQ (reference sequence). Germline trimming cut 5 bases from V and 5 bases from J; bases unmatched to any gene: 17. The CDR3 is 17 residues long. An absence of ophthalmopathy progression within 18 months meant stable Graves' hyperthyroidism. In patients aged 18 to 65, hyperthyroidism was newly diagnosed, with duration under 2 months. Clinical symptoms, serum thyroxine, TRAb, thyroid ultrasound and orbital computed tomography informed diagnoses.

This TCR was sampled from a young man with Graves' hyperthyroidism. The V and J genes are TRBV7-9 and TRBJ2-7; TRBD2 aligns across 8 bases. The sample consisted of blood. As DNA, the CDR3 is TGTGCCAGCAGCGCGTCGGGACTTTTCCGGGAGGGCCACGAGCAGTACTTC. Translating gives CASSASGLFREGHEQYF.